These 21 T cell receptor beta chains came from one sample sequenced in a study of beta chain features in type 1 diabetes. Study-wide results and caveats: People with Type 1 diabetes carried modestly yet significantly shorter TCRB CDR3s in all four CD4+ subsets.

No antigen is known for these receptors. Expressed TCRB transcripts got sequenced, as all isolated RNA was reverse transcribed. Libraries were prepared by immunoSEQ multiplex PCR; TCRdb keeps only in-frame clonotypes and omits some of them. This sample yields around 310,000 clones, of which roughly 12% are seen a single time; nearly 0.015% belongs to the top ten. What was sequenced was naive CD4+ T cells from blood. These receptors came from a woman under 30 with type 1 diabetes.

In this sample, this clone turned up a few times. The CDR3 protein is CAWSVRNSGNNEQFF. Written as DNA, the CDR3 is TGTGCCTGGAGTGTACGGAATAGCGGGAACAATGAGCAGTTCTTC. This chain links TRBV30 with TRBJ2-1; 8 bases fit TRBD2. The germline CDR1 and CDR2 sequences are GTSNPN and SVGIG (reference sequence). The CDR3 has 15 residues. V shed 0 bases and J 5 bases; nucleotides not matched to a gene: 6. Based on the CDR3 plus reference TRBV30 and TRBJ2-1, the full variable domain is SQTIHQWPATLVQPVGSPLSLECTVEGTSNPNLYWYRQAAGRGLQLLFYSVGIGQISSEVPQNLSASRPQDRQFILSSKKLLLSDSGFYLCAWSVRNSGNNEQFFGPGTRLTVL.

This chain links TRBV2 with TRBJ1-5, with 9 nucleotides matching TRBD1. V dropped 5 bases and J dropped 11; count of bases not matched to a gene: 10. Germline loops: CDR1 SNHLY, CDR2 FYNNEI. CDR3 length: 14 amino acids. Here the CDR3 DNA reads TGTGCCAGCAGTCCGGACAGGGGCCCCTGGGCCCAGCATTTT. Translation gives CASSPDRGPWAQHF.

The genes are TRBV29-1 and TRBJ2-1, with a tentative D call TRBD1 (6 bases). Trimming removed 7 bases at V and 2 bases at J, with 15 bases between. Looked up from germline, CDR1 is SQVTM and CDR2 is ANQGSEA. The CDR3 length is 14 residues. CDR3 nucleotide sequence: TGCAGCGCCGAGAGGGGGATAGCCTACAATGAGCAGTTCTTC. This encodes CSAERGIAYNEQFF.

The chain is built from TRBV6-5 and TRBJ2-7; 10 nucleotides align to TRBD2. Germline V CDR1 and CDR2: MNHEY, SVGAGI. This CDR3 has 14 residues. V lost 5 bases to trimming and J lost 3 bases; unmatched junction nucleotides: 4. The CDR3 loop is CASSPGTSVYEQYF. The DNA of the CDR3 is TGTGCCAGCAGTCCCGGGACTAGCGTCTACGAGCAGTACTTC.

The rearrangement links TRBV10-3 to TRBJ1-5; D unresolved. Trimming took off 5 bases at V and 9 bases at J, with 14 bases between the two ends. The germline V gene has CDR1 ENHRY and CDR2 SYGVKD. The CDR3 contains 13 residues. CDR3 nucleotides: TGTGCCATCAGTTCAAATGGAGCGCGGCCCCAGCATTTT. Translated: CAISSNGARPQHF.

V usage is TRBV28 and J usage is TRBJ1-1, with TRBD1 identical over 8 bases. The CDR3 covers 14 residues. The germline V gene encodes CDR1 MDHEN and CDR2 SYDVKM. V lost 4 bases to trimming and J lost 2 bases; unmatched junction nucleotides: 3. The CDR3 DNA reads TGTGCCAGCAGTTACCCAGGGGGCAACACTGAAGCTTTCTTT. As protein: CASSYPGGNTEAFF.

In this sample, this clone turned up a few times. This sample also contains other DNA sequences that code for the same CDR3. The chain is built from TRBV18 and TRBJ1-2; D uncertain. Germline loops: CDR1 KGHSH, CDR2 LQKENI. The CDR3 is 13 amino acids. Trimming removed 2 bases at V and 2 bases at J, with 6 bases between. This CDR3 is CASSPSTNYGYTF. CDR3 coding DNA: TGTGCCAGCTCACCAAGCACCAACTATGGCTACACCTTC. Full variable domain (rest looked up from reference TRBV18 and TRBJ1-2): NAGVMQNPRHLVRRRGQEARLRCSPMKGHSHVYWYRQLPEEGLKFMVYLQKENIIDESGMPKERFSAEFPKEGPSILRIQQVVRGDSAAYFCASSPSTNYGYTFGSGTRLTVV.

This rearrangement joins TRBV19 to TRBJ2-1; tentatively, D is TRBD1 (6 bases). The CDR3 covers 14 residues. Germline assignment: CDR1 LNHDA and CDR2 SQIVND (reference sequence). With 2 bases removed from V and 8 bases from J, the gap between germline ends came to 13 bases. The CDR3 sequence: CASSIFRQVDEQFF. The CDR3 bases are TGTGCCAGTAGTATATTTCGACAGGTGGATGAGCAGTTCTTC.

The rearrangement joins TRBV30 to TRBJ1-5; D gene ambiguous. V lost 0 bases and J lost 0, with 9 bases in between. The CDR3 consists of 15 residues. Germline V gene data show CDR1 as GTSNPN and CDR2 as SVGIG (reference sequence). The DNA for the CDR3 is TGTGCCTGGAGTGTATCGGGTTATAGCAATCAGCCCCAGCATTTT. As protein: CAWSVSGYSNQPQHF.

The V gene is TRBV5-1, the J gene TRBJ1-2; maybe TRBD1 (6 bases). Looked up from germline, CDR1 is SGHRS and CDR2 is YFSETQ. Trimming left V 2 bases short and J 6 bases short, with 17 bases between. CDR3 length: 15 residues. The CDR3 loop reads CASSFSGGADHGYTF. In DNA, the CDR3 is TGCGCCAGCAGCTTCTCGGGGGGCGCGGATCATGGCTACACCTTC.

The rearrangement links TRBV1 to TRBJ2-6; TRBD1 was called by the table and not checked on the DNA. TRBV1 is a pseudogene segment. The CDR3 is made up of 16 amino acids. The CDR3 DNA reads TGCACCAGCGGACCCCCAGGGGCCTCTGGGGCCAACGTCCTGACTTTC. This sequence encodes CTSGPPGASGANVLTF.

This chain's CDR3 is CASSVGTGFMNTEAFF. The CDR3, as DNA: TGTGCCAGCAGCGTAGGGACGGGGTTCATGAACACTGAAGCTTTCTTT. V and J are TRBV9 and TRBJ1-1; no firm D call. This CDR3 region has 16 residues. Germline values: CDR1 SGDLS, CDR2 YYNGEE. Trimming removed 0 bases from V and 0 bases from J, with 12 bases in between.

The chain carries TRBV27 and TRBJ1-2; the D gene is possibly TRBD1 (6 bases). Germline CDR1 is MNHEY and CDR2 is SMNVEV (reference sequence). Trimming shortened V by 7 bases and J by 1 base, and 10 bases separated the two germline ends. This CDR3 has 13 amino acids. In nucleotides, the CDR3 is TGTGCCAGCACCGCGGACAGTAACTATGGCTACACCTTC. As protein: CASTADSNYGYTF.

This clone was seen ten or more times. The CDR3, as DNA: TGTGCCAGCAGCCACGGGACAGGGTATGGCTACACCTTC. Encoded protein: CASSHGTGYGYTF. This rearrangement joins TRBV14 to TRBJ1-2, with 9 nucleotides matching TRBD1. V shed 3 bases and J 5 bases; nucleotides not matched to a gene: 1. CDR3 length: 13 amino acids. Germline V gene sequence: CDR1 SGHDN, CDR2 FVKESK. Full variable domain (outside the CDR3, taken from reference TRBV14 and TRBJ1-2): EAGVTQFPSHSVIEKGQTVTLRCDPISGHDNLYWYRRVMGKEIKFLLHFVKESKQDESGMPNNRFLAERTGGTYSTLKVQPAELEDSGVYFCASSHGTGYGYTFGSGTRLTVV.

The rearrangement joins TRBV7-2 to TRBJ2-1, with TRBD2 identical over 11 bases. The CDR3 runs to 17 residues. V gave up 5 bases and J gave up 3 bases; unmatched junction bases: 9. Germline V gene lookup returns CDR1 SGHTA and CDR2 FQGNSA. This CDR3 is CASSPTLLAGVYNEQFF. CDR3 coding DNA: TGTGCCAGCAGCCCGACCCTACTAGCGGGAGTCTACAATGAGCAGTTCTTC.

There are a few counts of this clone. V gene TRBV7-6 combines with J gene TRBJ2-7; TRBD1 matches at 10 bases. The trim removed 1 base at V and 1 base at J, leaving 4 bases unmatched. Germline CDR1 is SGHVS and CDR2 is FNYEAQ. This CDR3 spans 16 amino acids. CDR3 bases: TGTGCCAGCAGCTTAGGGGGGACAGGGGCGTCCTACGAGCAGTACTTC. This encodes CASSLGGTGASYEQYF. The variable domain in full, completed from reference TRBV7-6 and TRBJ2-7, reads GAGVSQSPRYKVTKRGQDVALRCDPISGHVSLYWYRQALGQGPEFLTYFNYEAQQDKSGLPNDRFSAERPEGSISTLTIQRTEQRDSAMYRCASSLGGTGASYEQYFGPGTRLTVT.

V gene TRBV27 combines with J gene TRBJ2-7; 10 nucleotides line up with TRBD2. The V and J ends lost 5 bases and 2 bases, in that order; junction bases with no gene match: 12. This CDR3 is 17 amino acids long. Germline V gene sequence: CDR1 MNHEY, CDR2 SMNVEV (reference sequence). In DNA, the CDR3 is TGTGCCAGCAGTCCCAGGACTAGCGGATTGTTTACCTACGAGCAGTACTTC. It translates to CASSPRTSGLFTYEQYF.

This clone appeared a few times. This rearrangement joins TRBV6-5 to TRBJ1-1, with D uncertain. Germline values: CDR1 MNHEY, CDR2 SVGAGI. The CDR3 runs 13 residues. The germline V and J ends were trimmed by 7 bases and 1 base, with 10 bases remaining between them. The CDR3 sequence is CASTARRNTEAFF. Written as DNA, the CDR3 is TGTGCCAGCACCGCCCGGAGGAACACTGAAGCTTTCTTT.

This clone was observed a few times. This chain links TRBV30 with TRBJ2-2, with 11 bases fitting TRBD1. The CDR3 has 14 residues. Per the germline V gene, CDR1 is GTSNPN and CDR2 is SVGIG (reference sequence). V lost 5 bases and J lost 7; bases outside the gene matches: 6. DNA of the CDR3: TGTGCCTGGTCCGGACAGGGGGCGTACGGGGAGCTGTTTTTT. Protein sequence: CAWSGQGAYGELFF.

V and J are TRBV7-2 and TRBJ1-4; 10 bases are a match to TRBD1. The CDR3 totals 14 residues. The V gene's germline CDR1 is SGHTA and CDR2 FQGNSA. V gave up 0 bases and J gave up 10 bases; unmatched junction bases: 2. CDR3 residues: CASSLAGDRGKLFF. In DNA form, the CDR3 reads TGTGCCAGCAGCTTAGCGGGGGACAGGGGAAAACTGTTTTTT.

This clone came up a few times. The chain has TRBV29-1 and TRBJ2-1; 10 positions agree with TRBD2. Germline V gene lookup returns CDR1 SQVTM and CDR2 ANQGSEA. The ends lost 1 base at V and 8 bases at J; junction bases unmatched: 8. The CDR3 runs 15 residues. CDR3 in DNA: TGCAGCGTTGAAGTGACAGCGGGAGGGCCGGATGAGCAGTTCTTC. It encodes CSVEVTAGGPDEQFF.